This T cell receptor beta chain was captured by sequencing in a study of blood T cell repertoires in COVID-19. As for the study in general: T cells, B-cell-depleted T cells, or PBMCs supplied cDNA or gDNA.

This CDR3 is built from 13 residues. V lost 5 bases and J 6 bases, leaving 13 bases between the germline ends. CDR1 SEHNR and CDR2 FQNEAQ come from the germline V gene (reference sequence). Per the authors' pipeline: Scientists estimated how many nucleated cells there were by amplifying reference gene primers. The table came from immunoSEQ multiplex PCR; TCRdb's copy has only in-frame clones and leaves some out. The DNA was the basis for D and trimming; V, J and clone size are from that table. In the table there are about 270,000 clones, about nine tenths of which are singletons. The J gene is TRBJ1-1, the V gene TRBV7-9; D is perhaps TRBD1 (6 bases). This sequence originates from a man aged 45-65 years with acute or convalescent COVID-19. The sample was peripheral blood. The CDR3 loop is CASSLQGNAEAFF. For the CDR3, the DNA is TGTGCCAGCAGCCTACAGGGTAATGCTGAAGCTTTCTTT.